Here is one T cell receptor (beta chain) with its context. The antigen it binds to is not known. Base quality data are lacking; no much larger clone is found one base away. Interpreted using the paper, the time point label stands for: cells obtained before transplantation from donor or recipient. CD3+CD4+ and CD3+CD8+ populations were FACS-sorted from unstimulated pre-transplant donor and recipient cells taken from spleen or lymph nodes. The record originates from a study of graft-versus-host responses after intestinal transplantation (dated by TCRdb to the early 2020s). For the wider study: The transplants that recipients received were multivisceral, liver-intestinal, or isolated intestinal. Rather than being sequenced by the commercial service, samples from three later patients were sequenced in-house on an Illumina MiSeq and processed with MiXCR. Alloreactive clones were identified by sequencing pre-transplant mixed lymphocyte reaction products and comparing them with unstimulated pre-transplant donor and recipient T cells. All recipients received anti-thymocyte globulin induction followed by maintenance tacrolimus and steroids for 3 to 4 years. A cohort of roughly 25 intestinal transplant recipients, including one retransplant, was enrolled, and a few patients lacking pretransplant specimens were excluded. A peak of at least 4% donor T cells among recipient peripheral blood mononuclear cells was the definition used for donor T cell macrochimerism. After intestinal transplantation, graft-versus-host and host-versus-graft alloreactive T cell clones were followed in the graft, circulation and bone marrow using bulk TCR-beta CDR3 sequencing. Beyond this particular receptor, the publication reports: Peak levels of circulating GvH clones were associated with declines in HvG clones early after transplant. In the allografts of patients with donor T cell macrochimerism, GvH to HvG T cell clonal ratios were high. GvH clones turned up in recipient bone marrow, with some appearing earlier in ileal mucosa or blood, a pattern consistent with an intestinal mucosal origin. Conclusions were limited by the relatively low number and heterogeneity of intestinal transplant patients.

The CDR3 numbers 17 residues from cysteine through phenylalanine. The kept DNA is CDR3 alone, 51 bases in frame from the first base. V is cut back by 4 bases and J by 0 bases, with 9 bases in the junction unmatched. The germline V gene yields SGHTA for CDR1 and FQGNSA for CDR2. Preparation of the library involved the immunoSEQ multiplex PCR assay. In most patients, genomic DNA was isolated using the Qiagen DNeasy Blood and Tissue Kit and sent frozen to Adaptive Biotechnologies for TCR sequencing. For most patients, high-throughput TCR-beta CDR3 sequencing of genomic DNA was performed by Adaptive Biotechnologies. In the authors' own workflow: TCR sequencing data for some 17 patients were retrieved from Adaptive's ImmunoSEQ software; a few other patients were processed with MiXCR and VDJtools. To correct CD4 versus CD8 sorting errors, any sequence found in both subsets at a frequency ratio below 5:1 was removed. CDR3 nucleotide sequences shared between donor and recipient were removed because the origin of such sequences could not be assigned. At least 2-fold expansion over unstimulated cells and a minimum CFSE-low frequency of 0.002% (template counts) or 0.001% (read counts) were required for clones to be classified as alloreactive. Clones detected in sequenced pre-transplant spleen, lymph node, or MLR CFSE-low populations of the donor or recipient were defined as mappable. Cumulative frequency of alloreactive clones was calculated as a percentage of all sequences weighted by copy number. TCRdb took this table from immuneACCESS and kept in-frame rearrangements with V and J called. Such tables lack part of the clones; where checked against another copy, unresolved V genes explain under half of the gap, and the rest is unexplained. The V and J calls and clone size were taken over from that table, and D and trimming were inferred from the DNA. A total of approximately 68,000 clones appear in this sample, 90% of them only once. The leading ten clones occupy roughly 4% of the sample.

This TCR derives from a human donor who was the organ donor for an intestinal transplant. The chain links TRBV7-2 with TRBJ1-5; TRBD1 aligns with 7 central bases. The sequencing used unstimulated CD8+ T cells sorted from spleen or lymph node cells, collected before transplant. Here the CDR3 is given as CASSSDRDLYSNQPQHF. The bases are TGTGCCAGCAGCTCCGACAGGGACCTCTATAGCAATCAGCCCCAGCATTTT. When the CDR3 is completed using the reference TRBV7-2 and TRBJ1-5 genes on either side, the full variable domain is GAGVSQSPSNKVTEKGKDVELRCDPISGHTALYWYRQSLGQGLEFLIYFQGNSAPDKSGLPSDRFSAERTGGSVSTLTIQRTQQEDSAVYLCASSSDRDLYSNQPQHFGDGTRLSIL.